This TCR beta chain was captured in a study of neurological immune-mediated disorders. There are many counts of this clonotype. The target antigen is unknown. General observations from the study: Private repertoires in all groups were suggested by the absence of shared CDR3 amino acid sequences among expanded clones across subjects. There was no clinical or MRI feature that showed an association with the multiple sclerosis repertoire cluster. The greatest degree of TCR clonal expansion was observed in HTLV-1-associated myelopathy, with the lowest in multiple sclerosis, below that of healthy controls.

cDNA was made by 5'RACE with 10-nucleotide random UMIs. TCRdb reprocessed the 5' RACE reads via MiXCR and lists one record per CDR3 protein. The table includes 60,000 or so distinct CDR3 sequences, approximately 3.6% detected once. The CDR3 has 15 amino acids. V gave up 0 bases and J gave up 4 bases; unmatched junction bases: 3. Germline lookup yields CDR1 SGHTA and CDR2 FQGTGA. V and J are TRBV7-3 and TRBJ2-1; TRBD2 agrees at 7 bases. The sample taken for sequencing was PBMCs. The clonotype comes from a woman aged 60 to 75 with multiple sclerosis. The CDR3 DNA follows: TGTGCCAGCAGCTTAACGGGGGGAGGGTACAATGAGCAGTTCTTC. Encoded protein: CASSLTGGGYNEQFF. Together with reference TRBV7-3 and TRBJ2-1, the CDR3 gives the full variable domain: GAGVSQTPSNKVTEKGKYVELRCDPISGHTALYWYRQSLGQGPEFLIYFQGTGAADDSGLPNDRFFAVRPEGSVSTLKIQRTERGDSAVYLCASSLTGGGYNEQFFGPGTRLTVL.